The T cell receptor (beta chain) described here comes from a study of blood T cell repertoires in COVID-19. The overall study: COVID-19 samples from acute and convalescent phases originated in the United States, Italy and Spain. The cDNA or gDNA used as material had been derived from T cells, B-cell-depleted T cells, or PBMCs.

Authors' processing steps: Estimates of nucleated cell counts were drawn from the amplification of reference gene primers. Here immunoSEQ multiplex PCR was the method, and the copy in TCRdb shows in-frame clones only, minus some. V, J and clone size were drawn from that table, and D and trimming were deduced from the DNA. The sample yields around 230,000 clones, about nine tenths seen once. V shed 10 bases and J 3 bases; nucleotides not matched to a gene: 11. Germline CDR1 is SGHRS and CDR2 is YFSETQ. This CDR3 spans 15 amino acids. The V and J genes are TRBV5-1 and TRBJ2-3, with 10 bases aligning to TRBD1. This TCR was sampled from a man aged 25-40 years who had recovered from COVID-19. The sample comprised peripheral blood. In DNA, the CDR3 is TGCGCCGGCCTCGGGACAGGGGCACAAACAGATACGCAGTATTTT. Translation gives CAGLGTGAQTDTQYF.